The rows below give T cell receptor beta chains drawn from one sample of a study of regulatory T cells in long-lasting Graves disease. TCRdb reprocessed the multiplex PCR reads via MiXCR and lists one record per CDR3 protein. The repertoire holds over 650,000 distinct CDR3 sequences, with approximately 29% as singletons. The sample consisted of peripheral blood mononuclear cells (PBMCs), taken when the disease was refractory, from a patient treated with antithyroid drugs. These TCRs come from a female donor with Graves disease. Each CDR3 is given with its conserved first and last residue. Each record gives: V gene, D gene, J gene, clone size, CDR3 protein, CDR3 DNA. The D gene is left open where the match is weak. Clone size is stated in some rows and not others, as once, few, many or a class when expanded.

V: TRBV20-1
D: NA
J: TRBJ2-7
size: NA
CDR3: CSAGASGLGEQYF
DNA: TGCAGTGCTGGGGCGTCCGGGCTCGGCGAGCAGTACTTC

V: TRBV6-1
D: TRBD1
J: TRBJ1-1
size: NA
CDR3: CASSETGGLTEAFF
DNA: TGTGCCAGCAGTGAGACAGGGGGCCTTACTGAAGCTTTCTTT

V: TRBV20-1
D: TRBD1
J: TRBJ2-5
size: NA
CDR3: CSASDRGRAQYF
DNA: TGCAGTGCTTCCGACAGGGGGCGCGCCCAGTACTTC

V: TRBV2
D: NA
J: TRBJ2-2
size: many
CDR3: CASSRVGTGELFF
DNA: TGTGCCAGCAGTAGGGTAGGGACCGGGGAGCTGTTTTTT

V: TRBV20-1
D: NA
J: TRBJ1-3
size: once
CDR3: CSARLGGTYSGNTIYF
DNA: TGCAGTGCTAGACTTGGGGGGACCTACTCTGGAAACACCATATATTTT

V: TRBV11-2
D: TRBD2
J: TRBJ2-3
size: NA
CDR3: CASRERGTSTDTQYF
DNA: TGTGCCAGCAGGGAGCGGGGGACTAGCACAGATACGCAGTATTTT

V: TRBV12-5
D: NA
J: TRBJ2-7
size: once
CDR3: CASGLATERGNSYEQYF
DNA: TGTGCTAGTGGTTTGGCGACGGAGCGCGGGAACTCCTACGAGCAGTACTTC

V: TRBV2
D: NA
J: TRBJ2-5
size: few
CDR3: CASSLSWNQETQYF
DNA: TGTGCCAGCAGTTTAAGCTGGAACCAAGAGACCCAGTACTTC

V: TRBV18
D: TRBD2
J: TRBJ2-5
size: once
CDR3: CASSLLAGVFF
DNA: TGTGCCAGCTCACTCCTAGCGGGCGTGTTCTTC

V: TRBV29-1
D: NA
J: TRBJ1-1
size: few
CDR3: CSVGGGALNTEAFF
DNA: TGCAGCGTGGGCGGGGGGGCCTTAAACACTGAAGCTTTCTTT

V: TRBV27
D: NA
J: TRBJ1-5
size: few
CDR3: CASSFTDPLGNQPQHF
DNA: TGTGCCAGCAGTTTCACAGACCCACTGGGGAATCAGCCCCAGCATTTT

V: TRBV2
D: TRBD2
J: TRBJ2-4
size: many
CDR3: CAADSGRGYIQYF
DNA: TGTGCCGCAGATAGCGGGAGAGGATACATTCAGTACTTC

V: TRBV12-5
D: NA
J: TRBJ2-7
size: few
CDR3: CASGLPPRYEQYF
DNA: TGTGCTAGTGGTTTGCCCCCCCGGTACGAGCAGTACTTC

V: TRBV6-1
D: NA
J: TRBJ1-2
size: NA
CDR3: CASRAAGVGYGYTF
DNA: TGTGCCAGCAGAGCCGCGGGGGTCGGCTATGGCTACACCTTC

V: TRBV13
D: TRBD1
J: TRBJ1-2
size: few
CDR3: CASSQLRDRGNYGYTF
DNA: TGTGCCAGCAGCCAGTTACGGGACAGGGGAAACTATGGCTACACCTTC

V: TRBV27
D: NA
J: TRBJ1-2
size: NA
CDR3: CASAPGGTPYGYTF
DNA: TGTGCCAGCGCTCCTGGGGGGACCCCCTATGGCTACACCTTC

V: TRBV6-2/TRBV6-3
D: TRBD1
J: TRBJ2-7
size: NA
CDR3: CASSPRGTGNHEQYF
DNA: TGTGCCAGCAGTCCTCGAGGGACAGGGAACCACGAGCAGTACTTC

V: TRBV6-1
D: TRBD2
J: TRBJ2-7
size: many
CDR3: CASSGTGGTPGSYEQYF
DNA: TGTGCCAGCAGTGGTACGGGGGGGACTCCCGGTTCCTACGAGCAGTACTTC